The clone carrying this T cell receptor (beta chain) was counted many times. Its antigen is unidentified. The CDR3 runs to 13 residues. Germline loops: CDR1 MNHEY, CDR2 SVGAGI. Trimming removed 0 bases at V and 6 bases at J, with 9 bases between. These data originate in a study of T cell repertoires in cytomegalovirus infection. Study information: Public signatures in TCR beta pointed to CMV infection and matching HLA type.

General study findings and limits: Pooled public TCR beta family frequency picked out CMV carriers with the relevant HLA. The ex vivo response showed dominance by HLA-C-restricted CMV-specific TCR beta clonotypes.

MiXCR was run by TCRdb on the reads, yielding one entry per CDR3 protein. The data show about 300,000 distinct CDR3 sequences, roughly a tenth seen once. The clonotype was recovered from a human donor in good health (CMV status not recorded). Some clones in this sample may be carry-over from other donors' samples. This rearrangement joins TRBV6-5 to TRBJ2-7, with D uncertain. The specimen sequenced was PBMCs. The CDR3 loop is CASSYSGRGEQYF. In DNA, the CDR3 is TGTGCCAGCAGTTACTCGGGCCGCGGCGAGCAGTACTTC.